The next 32 T cell receptor beta chains were all read from a single sample in a study of monozygotic twins with inflammatory bowel disease. Using the 5' RACE reads, TCRdb records one entry per CDR3 protein without DNA. The sample totals some 160,000 distinct CDR3 sequences; its top ten clones hold just under 7.5%. Sequencing was done on a sample of blood. The receptors stem from a human donor with ulcerative colitis or Crohn's disease, or a healthy co-twin of an affected twin (not recorded which).

The genes are TRBV19 and TRBJ2-1; TCRdb's assignment of TRBD2 cannot be checked, as there is no DNA. The CDR3 is made up of 16 amino acids. Germline assignment: CDR1 LNHDA and CDR2 SQIVND (reference sequence). The CDR3 sequence is CASKYGPSTTQNEQFF.

This chain connects TRBV2 to TRBJ2-1; TCRdb returns TRBD1, unconfirmable since there is no DNA. CDR1 is SNHLY, CDR2 FYNNEI, per germline. This CDR3 has 14 amino acids. CDR3 sequence reads: CASFSGQGYNEQFF.

The chain links TRBV5-6 to TRBJ2-7. Germline CDR1 is SGHDT and CDR2 is YYEEEE. This CDR3 has 14 residues. The CDR3 sequence is CASSRGEELHEQYF.

V and J are TRBV7-8 and TRBJ2-1; the TRBD2 assignment by TCRdb is unverifiable without DNA. The CDR3 runs 14 residues. In germline, CDR1 is SGHVS, CDR2 FQNEAQ. CDR3: CASSLIGSGNEQFF.

The V call is TRBV29-1, the J call TRBJ2-6. The germline CDR1 and CDR2 sequences are SQVTM and ANQGSEA. The CDR3 is made up of 15 amino acids. The CDR3 sequence is CSVVEPISGANVLTF.

The rearrangement links TRBV20-1 to TRBJ1-4. Germline lookup yields CDR1 DFQATT and CDR2 SNEGSKA (reference sequence). There are 15 residues in the CDR3. This CDR3 reads CSARVLGATNEKLFF.

This rearrangement joins TRBV7-6 to TRBJ2-2; the D call from TCRdb, TRBD2, cannot be confirmed without DNA. Germline V gene data show CDR1 as SGHVS and CDR2 as FNYEAQ. There are 18 residues in the CDR3. CDR3 loop: CASSLGLAGTRGTGELFF.

This rearrangement joins TRBV10-3 to TRBJ2-7. CDR3 length: 14 residues. Germline V gene data show CDR1 as ENHRY and CDR2 as SYGVKD. The CDR3 protein is CAISDQGRTYEQYF.

The chain recombines TRBV6-1 with TRBJ2-6. The germline V gene encodes CDR1 MNHNS and CDR2 SASEGT. The CDR3 extends over 15 amino acids. CDR3 in amino acids: CASNPSISGANVLTF.

The chain combines TRBV3-1 with TRBJ2-3; TCRdb's D call, TRBD2, is unchecked because there is no DNA. CDR3 length: 16 residues. In germline, CDR1 is LGHDT, CDR2 YNNKEL (reference sequence). The CDR3 is CASSPLAGGPTDTQYF.

The chain joins TRBV28 to TRBJ2-7. CDR3 length: 13 residues. The germline V gene has CDR1 MDHEN and CDR2 SYDVKM. The CDR3 region is CASSLGAVYEQYF.

The chain combines TRBV6-2 or TRBV6-3 with TRBJ2-3. The germline gives CDR1 MNHEY, CDR2 SVGEGT. This CDR3 comprises 16 residues. The CDR3 loop is CASSMGLTPGTDTQYF.

The rearrangement uses TRBV2 and TRBJ2-5; no DNA is available, so the TRBD2 call from TCRdb remains unchecked. The germline CDR1 and CDR2 sequences are SNHLY and FYNNEI. The CDR3 extends over 15 amino acids. CDR3 in amino acids: CASRGLAGGQETQYF.

The chain has TRBV4-3 and TRBJ2-7; as DNA is missing, the TRBD1 call by TCRdb cannot be tested. CDR3 length: 15 amino acids. Germline values: CDR1 LGHNA, CDR2 YSLEER. Here the CDR3 reads CASSQNRVGLGEQYF.

The chain employs TRBV15 and TRBJ2-1; TCRdb proposes TRBD2, but this gene call is untestable without DNA. Germline V gives CDR1 LNHNV, CDR2 YYDKDF (reference sequence). The CDR3 has 19 residues. This CDR3 reads CATRSTGTSGIGEDNLQFF.

The chain links TRBV5-1 to TRBJ2-5; TCRdb's D gene call, TRBD2, goes unchecked for lack of DNA. CDR1 is SGHRS, CDR2 YFSETQ, per germline. This CDR3 has 16 amino acids. The CDR3 region is CASSPELAGGRKTQYF.

The V and J genes are TRBV28 and TRBJ1-1; TCRdb proposes TRBD1, but this gene call is untestable without DNA. Looked up from germline, CDR1 is MDHEN and CDR2 is SYDVKM. The CDR3 length is 17 residues. The chain's CDR3 is CASSLLYGGAGVPEAFF.

J is TRBJ2-1 and V is TRBV5-1; TCRdb lists TRBD1, though no DNA is available to test this call. Per germline, CDR1 SGHRS and CDR2 YFSETQ. This CDR3 comprises 13 residues. CDR3 loop: CASSARISWEQFF.

The chain carries TRBV2 and TRBJ2-4. This CDR3 contains 15 residues. CDR1 SNHLY and CDR2 FYNNEI come from the germline V gene. The CDR3 protein is CASSETELAKNIQYF.

J is TRBJ2-3 and V is TRBV5-4; TCRdb's D call of TRBD1 is untestable without DNA. Germline assignment: CDR1 SGHNT and CDR2 YYREEE (reference sequence). CDR3 length equals 15 residues. CDR3 protein: CASSWPGQGEDTQYF.

The chain links TRBV19 to TRBJ2-7; lacking DNA, the TRBD2 call made by TCRdb goes unchecked. Germline-derived CDR1 and CDR2 are LNHDA and SQIVND (reference sequence). The CDR3 is made up of 13 amino acids. This CDR3 is CATAFSGSYEQYF. The full variable domain, its missing parts supplied by reference TRBV19 and TRBJ2-7, is DGGITQSPKYLFRKEGQNVTLSCEQNLNHDAMYWYRQDPGQGLRLIYYSQIVNDFQKGDIAEGYSVSREKKESFPLTVTSAQKNPTAFYLCATAFSGSYEQYFGPGTRLTVT.

The V gene is TRBV29-1, the J gene TRBJ2-7; no DNA is available, so the TRBD2 call from TCRdb remains unchecked. This CDR3 has 12 residues. Germline V gene data show CDR1 as SQVTM and CDR2 as ANQGSEA. CDR3 in amino acids: CSALDLSYEQYF.

This rearrangement joins TRBV7-9 to TRBJ2-2. This CDR3 is built from 16 residues. Germline V gene sequence: CDR1 SEHNR, CDR2 FQNEAQ (reference sequence). CDR3 amino acids: CASSFLKLGRTGELFF.

This sequence joins TRBV12-3 or TRBV12-4 and TRBJ1-5. The CDR3 is made up of 14 amino acids. The chain's CDR3 is CASSPDGLHQPQHF.

The rearrangement joins TRBV12-3 or TRBV12-4 to TRBJ2-5; absent DNA, TCRdb's TRBD1 call cannot be checked. This CDR3 comprises 16 residues. The CDR3 is CASSFTTAGTGSTQYF.

The V and J genes are TRBV5-6 and TRBJ2-7; TCRdb's D gene call, TRBD2, goes unchecked for lack of DNA. Germline CDR1 is SGHDT and CDR2 is YYEEEE. The CDR3 is made up of 15 amino acids. The CDR3 reads CASSQVGLASYEQYF.

The genes are TRBV14 and TRBJ1-6; there is no DNA to check the TCRdb D call of TRBD1. Germline CDR1 is SGHDN and CDR2 is FVKESK. The CDR3 loop spans 15 amino acids. This CDR3 is CASSRTTGDRSPLHF.

The chain couples TRBV6-1 to TRBJ2-1; the D call of TRBD2 rests on TCRdb alone, since no DNA is present to check it. The V gene's germline CDR1 is MNHNS and CDR2 SASEGT. The CDR3 contains 15 residues. The CDR3 reads CASSPNRAFWNEQFF.

The chain uses TRBV15 and TRBJ2-1; TCRdb proposes TRBD2, but this gene call is untestable without DNA. The CDR3 spans 13 residues. Germline CDR1 and CDR2: LNHNV and YYDKDF (reference sequence). CDR3 in amino acids: CATVWGGGNEQFF. The full variable domain, its missing parts supplied by reference TRBV15 and TRBJ2-1, is DAMVIQNPRYQVTQFGKPVTLSCSQTLNHNVMYWYQQKSSQAPKLLFHYYDKDFNNEADTPDNFQSRRPNTSFCFLDIRSPGLGDTAMYLCATVWGGGNEQFFGPGTRLTVL.

This chain joins TRBV6-2 or TRBV6-3 and TRBJ2-1; with no DNA, the TCRdb D assignment of TRBD2 cannot be verified. Germline CDR1 reads MNHEY; CDR2 reads SVGEGT. CDR3 length: 15 residues. The CDR3 loop reads CASRAPSGDYNEQFF.

The genes are TRBV5-1 and TRBJ2-1; TCRdb gives TRBD1 as the D gene, but with no DNA this cannot be confirmed. CDR3 size: 13 residues. Germline V gene data show CDR1 as SGHRS and CDR2 as YFSETQ. The CDR3 is CASSLGTNNEQFF.

V usage is TRBV4-1 and J usage is TRBJ2-6; TCRdb reports TRBD1, a call that lacks DNA to check it against. The CDR3 runs 21 residues. Germline-derived CDR1 and CDR2 are MGHRA and YSYEKL. CDR3 amino acids: CASSPLRVGQGMFSGANVLTF.